Listed below are T cell receptor beta chains from one sample, sequenced in a study of tumor-infiltrating lymphocytes in localized non-small cell lung cancer. TCRdb's table, derived via immunoSEQ multiplex PCR, lists solely in-frame clones and lacks some. The table shows about 8,000 clones, with about 60% occurring only once. The specimen was uninvolved lung tissue not adjacent to the tumor. The receptor source for this set is a human donor with non-small cell lung cancer. Both conserved end residues are part of each CDR3. Fields, in order: clone size, V gene, D gene, J gene, CDR3 protein, CDR3 DNA. D genes are given only for firm matches. Clone size, where shown, is once, few, many, or a class for clones that have expanded.

>few|TRBV7-6|-|TRBJ1-6
CASSPRAGDSPLHF
TGTGCCAGCAGCCCCCGCGCCGGGGATTCACCCCTCCACTTT
>few|TRBV7-2|-|TRBJ2-1
CASRETGTSYNEQFF
TGTGCCAGCAGAGAGACAGGTACCTCCTACAATGAGCAGTTCTTC
>-|TRBV30|-|TRBJ1-1
CAWNQAYGTEAFF
TGTGCCTGGAACCAGGCCTATGGGACTGAAGCTTTCTTT
>few|TRBV2|TRBD1|TRBJ1-2
CASSGDRGLANYGYTF
TGTGCCAGCAGCGGGGACAGGGGGCTGGCTAACTATGGCTACACCTTC
>-|TRBV6-1|TRBD1|TRBJ1-6
CASSAAGGANNSPLHF
TGTGCCAGCAGTGCAGCAGGGGGCGCGAATAATTCACCCCTCCACTTT
>-|TRBV9|-|TRBJ1-4
CASSRQRADEKLFF
TGTGCCAGCAGCCGTCAGAGGGCGGACGAAAAACTGTTTTTT
>-|TRBV29-1|-|TRBJ2-5
CSAPDSGQETQYF
TGCAGCGCACCCGACAGTGGCCAAGAGACCCAGTACTTC
>-|TRBV27|-|TRBJ1-4
CASSDPSRFKLFF
TGTGCCAGCAGTGACCCCTCTAGGTTTAAACTGTTTTTT
>-|TRBV27|TRBD2|TRBJ2-5
CASSPGLAGSIHPEETQYF
TGTGCCAGCAGTCCCGGACTAGCGGGGTCGATCCACCCAGAAGAGACCCAGTACTTC
>-|TRBV7-6|-|TRBJ1-4
CASSLAPQGVPTNEKLFF
TGTGCCAGCAGCTTAGCCCCCCAGGGAGTTCCAACTAATGAAAAACTGTTTTTT
>-|TRBV5-6|-|TRBJ1-2
CASRKLGVYYGYTF
TGTGCCAGCAGGAAATTAGGGGTCTACTATGGCTACACCTTC
>few|TRBV27|TRBD1|TRBJ1-5
CASRQGWDQPQHF
TGTGCCAGCAGACAGGGGTGGGATCAGCCCCAGCATTTT
>-|TRBV30|TRBD2|TRBJ2-3
CAWGAVAGGTDTQYF
TGTGCCTGGGGGGCCGTGGCGGGGGGCACAGATACGCAGTATTTT
>-|TRBV9|-|TRBJ1-5
CASSVAPYQPQHF
TGTGCCAGCAGCGTAGCCCCCTATCAGCCCCAGCATTTT
>-|TRBV4-1|TRBD2|TRBJ2-7
CASSQLPGLASYEQYF
TGCGCCAGCAGCCAACTGCCGGGACTAGCAAGCTACGAGCAGTACTTC
>-|TRBV7-2|-|TRBJ2-7
CASSSRTDYEQYF
TGTGCCAGCAGCTCAAGGACGGACTACGAGCAGTACTTC
>-|TRBV19|-|TRBJ2-2
CASSYGGPGGELFF
TGTGCCAGTAGTTACGGGGGGCCAGGCGGGGAGCTGTTTTTT
>-|TRBV7-8|TRBD1|TRBJ1-6
CASSKDRVLGSPLHF
TGTGCCAGCAGCAAGGACAGGGTGTTGGGTTCACCCCTCCACTTT
>few|TRBV5-1|-|TRBJ2-3
CASSLEGQGTDTQYF
TGCGCCAGCAGCTTGGAAGGGCAGGGGACGGATACGCAGTATTTT
>once|TRBV30|-|TRBJ2-7
CAWSVWRAYEQYF
TGTGCCTGGAGTGTCTGGCGAGCCTACGAGCAGTACTTC
>-|TRBV9|-|TRBJ2-3
CASSVEGYGGLSTDTQYF
TGTGCCAGCAGCGTAGAAGGGTATGGGGGGCTGAGCACAGATACGCAGTATTTT
>-|TRBV4-2|-|TRBJ1-2
CASSQAQTADYGYTF
TGTGCCAGCAGCCAGGCCCAGACAGCGGACTATGGCTACACCTTC
>medium-sized|TRBV9|TRBD2|TRBJ2-3
CASSVVGGFADTQYF
TGTGCCAGCAGCGTAGTCGGGGGGTTCGCAGATACGCAGTATTTT